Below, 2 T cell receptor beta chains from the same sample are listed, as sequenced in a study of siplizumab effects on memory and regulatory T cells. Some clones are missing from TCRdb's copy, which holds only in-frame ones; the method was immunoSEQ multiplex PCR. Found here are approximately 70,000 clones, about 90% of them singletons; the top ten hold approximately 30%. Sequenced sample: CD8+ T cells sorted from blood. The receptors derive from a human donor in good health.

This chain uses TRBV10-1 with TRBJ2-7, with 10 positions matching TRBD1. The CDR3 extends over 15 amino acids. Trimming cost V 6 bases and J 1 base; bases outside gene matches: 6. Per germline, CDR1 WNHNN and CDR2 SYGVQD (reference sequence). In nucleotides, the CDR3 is TGCGCCAGCAGCGCGGACAGGGGGATGTCCTACGAGCAGTACTTC. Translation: CASSADRGMSYEQYF.

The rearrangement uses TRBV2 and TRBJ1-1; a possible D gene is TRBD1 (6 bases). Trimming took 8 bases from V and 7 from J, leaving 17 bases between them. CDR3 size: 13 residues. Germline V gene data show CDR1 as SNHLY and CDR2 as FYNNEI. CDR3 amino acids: CASDRDKPFEAFF. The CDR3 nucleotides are TGTGCCAGCGACCGGGACAAGCCGTTTGAAGCTTTCTTT.